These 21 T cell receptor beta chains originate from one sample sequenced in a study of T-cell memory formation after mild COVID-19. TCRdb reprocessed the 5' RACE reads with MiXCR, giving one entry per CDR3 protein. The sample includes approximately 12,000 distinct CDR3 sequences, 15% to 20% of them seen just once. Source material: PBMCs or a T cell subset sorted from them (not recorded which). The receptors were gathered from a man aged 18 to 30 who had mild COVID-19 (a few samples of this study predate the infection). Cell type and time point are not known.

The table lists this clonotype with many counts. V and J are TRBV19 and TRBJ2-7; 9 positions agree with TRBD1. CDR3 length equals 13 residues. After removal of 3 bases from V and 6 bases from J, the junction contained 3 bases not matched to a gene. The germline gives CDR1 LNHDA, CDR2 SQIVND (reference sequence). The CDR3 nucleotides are TGTGCCAGTAGTATGGGGACAGGGCGCGAGCAGTACTTC. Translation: CASSMGTGREQYF.

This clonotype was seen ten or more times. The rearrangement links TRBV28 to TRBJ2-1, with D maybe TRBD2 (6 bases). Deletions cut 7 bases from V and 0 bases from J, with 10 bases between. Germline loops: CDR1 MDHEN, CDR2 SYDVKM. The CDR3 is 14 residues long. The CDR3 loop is CASIGGVSYNEQFF. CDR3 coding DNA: TGTGCCAGCATCGGGGGTGTCTCCTACAATGAGCAGTTCTTC.

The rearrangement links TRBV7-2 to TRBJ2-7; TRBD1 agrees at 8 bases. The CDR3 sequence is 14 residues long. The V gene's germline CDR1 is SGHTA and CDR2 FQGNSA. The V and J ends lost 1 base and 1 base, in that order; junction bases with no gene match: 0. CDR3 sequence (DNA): TGTGCCAGCAGCTTAGGGACAGGGTCCTACGAGCAGTACGTC. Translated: CASSLGTGSYEQYV.

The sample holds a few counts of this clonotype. CDR3 sequence: CSAKRQGWGLYEQYV. CDR3 nucleotides: TGCAGTGCCAAACGACAGGGATGGGGGCTCTACGAGCAGTACGTC. The gene calls are TRBV20-1 and TRBJ2-7; 7 nucleotides align to TRBD1. After removal of 6 bases from V and 3 bases from J, the junction contained 14 bases not matched to a gene. CDR1 DFQATT and CDR2 SNEGSKA come from the germline V gene (reference sequence). This CDR3 comprises 15 residues.

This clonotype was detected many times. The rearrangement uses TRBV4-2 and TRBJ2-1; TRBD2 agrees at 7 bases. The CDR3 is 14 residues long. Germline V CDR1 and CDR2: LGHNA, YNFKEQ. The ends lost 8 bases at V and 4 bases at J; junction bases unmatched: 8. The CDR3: CASEGAGEYNEQFF. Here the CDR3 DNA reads TGTGCCAGCGAGGGTGCGGGGGAGTACAATGAGCAGTTCTTC.

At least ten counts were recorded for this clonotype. The CDR3 protein is CASSFRGYEQYV. The CDR3 DNA is TGTGCCAGCAGTTTTCGAGGGTACGAGCAGTACGTC. The chain recombines TRBV28 with TRBJ2-7, with a possible D match to TRBD2 (5 bases). Trimming removed 3 bases at V and 4 bases at J, with 7 bases between. Germline loops: CDR1 MDHEN, CDR2 SYDVKM. This CDR3 has 12 residues.

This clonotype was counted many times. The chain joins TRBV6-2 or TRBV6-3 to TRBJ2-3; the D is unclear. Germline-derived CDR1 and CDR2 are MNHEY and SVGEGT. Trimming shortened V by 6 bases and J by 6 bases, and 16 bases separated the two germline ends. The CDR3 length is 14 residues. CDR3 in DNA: TGTGCCAGCAGAGGCCGCGTGGCCCTCGATACGCAGTATTTT. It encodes CASRGRVALDTQYF.

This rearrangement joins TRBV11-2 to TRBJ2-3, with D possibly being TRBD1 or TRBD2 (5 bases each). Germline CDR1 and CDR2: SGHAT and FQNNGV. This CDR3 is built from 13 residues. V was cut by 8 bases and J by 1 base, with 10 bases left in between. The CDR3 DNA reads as TGTGCCAGCGTCCGGGACGGCACAGATACGCAGTATTTT. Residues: CASVRDGTDTQYF.

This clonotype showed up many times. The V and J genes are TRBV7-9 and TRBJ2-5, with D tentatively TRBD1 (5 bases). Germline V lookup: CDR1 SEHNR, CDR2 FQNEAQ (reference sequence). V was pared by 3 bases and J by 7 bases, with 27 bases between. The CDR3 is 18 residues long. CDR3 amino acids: CASSFSPALRDLLVTQYF. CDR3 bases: TGTGCCAGCAGCTTCTCGCCCGCCCTCAGGGATCTTTTAGTGACCCAGTACTTC.

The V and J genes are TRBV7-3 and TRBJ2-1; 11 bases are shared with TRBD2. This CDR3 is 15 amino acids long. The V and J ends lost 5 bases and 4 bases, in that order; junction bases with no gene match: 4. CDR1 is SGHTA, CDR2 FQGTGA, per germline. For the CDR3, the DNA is TGTGCCAGCAGCAAACTAGCGGGGGCTTACAATGAGCAGTTCTTC. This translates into CASSKLAGAYNEQFF.

CDR3 sequence (DNA): TGTGCCAGCACCGTAGGGTACGAGCAGTACTTC. Amino acid sequence: CASTVGYEQYF. The J gene is TRBJ2-7, the V gene TRBV2; D is unresolved. The CDR3 is 11 residues long. Germline V lookup: CDR1 SNHLY, CDR2 FYNNEI. V was shortened by 7 bases and J by 4 bases, with 8 bases between the two germline ends.

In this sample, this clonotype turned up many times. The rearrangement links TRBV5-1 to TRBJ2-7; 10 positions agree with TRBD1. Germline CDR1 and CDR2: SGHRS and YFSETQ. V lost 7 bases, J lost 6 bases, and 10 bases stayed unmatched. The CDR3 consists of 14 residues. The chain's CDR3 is CASSDRGFIGEQYF. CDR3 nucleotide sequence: TGCGCCAGCTCGGACAGGGGGTTTATCGGCGAGCAGTACTTC.

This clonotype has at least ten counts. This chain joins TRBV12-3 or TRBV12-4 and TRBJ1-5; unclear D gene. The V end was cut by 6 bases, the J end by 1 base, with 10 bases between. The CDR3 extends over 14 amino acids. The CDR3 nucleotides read TGTGCCAGCAGAGACACGAGAAGCAATCAGCCCCAGCATTTT. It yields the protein CASRDTRSNQPQHF.

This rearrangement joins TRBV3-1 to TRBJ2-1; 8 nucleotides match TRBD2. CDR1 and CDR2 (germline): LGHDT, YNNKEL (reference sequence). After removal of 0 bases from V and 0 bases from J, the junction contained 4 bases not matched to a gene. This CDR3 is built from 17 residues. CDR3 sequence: CASSQEGGTSSYNEQFF. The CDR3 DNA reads TGTGCCAGCAGCCAAGAAGGCGGGACTAGCTCCTACAATGAGCAGTTCTTC.

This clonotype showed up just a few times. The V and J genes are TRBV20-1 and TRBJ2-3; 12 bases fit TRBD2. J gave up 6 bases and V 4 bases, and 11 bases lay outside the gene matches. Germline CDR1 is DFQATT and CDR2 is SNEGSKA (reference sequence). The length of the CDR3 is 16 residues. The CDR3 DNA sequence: TGCAGTGCTACCCTAGCGGGGGGGCCCTGGTCGGATACGCAGTATTTT. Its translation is CSATLAGGPWSDTQYF.

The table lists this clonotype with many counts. The CDR3 nucleotides are TGTGCCAGCAGCTTAAGTAGGGAGACACCTAAGTACGTC. It specifies CASSLSRETPKYV. The V and J genes are TRBV7-2 and TRBJ2-7, with D perhaps matching TRBD2 (5 bases). The CDR3 totals 13 residues. CDR1 is SGHTA and CDR2 is FQGNSA in the germline V gene. Trimming removed 2 bases at V and 11 bases at J, with 16 bases between.

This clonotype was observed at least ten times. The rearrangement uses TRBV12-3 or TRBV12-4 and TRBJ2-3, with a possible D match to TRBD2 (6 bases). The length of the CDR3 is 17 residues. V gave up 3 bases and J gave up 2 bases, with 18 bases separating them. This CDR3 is CASSFSLAVLFTDTQYF. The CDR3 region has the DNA TGTGCCAGCAGTTTCTCGTTAGCGGTGCTTTTCACAGATACGCAGTATTTT.

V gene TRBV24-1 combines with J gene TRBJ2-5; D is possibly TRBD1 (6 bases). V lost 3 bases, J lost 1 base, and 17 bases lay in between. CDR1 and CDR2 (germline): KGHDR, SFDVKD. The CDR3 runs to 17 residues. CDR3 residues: CATSDRQGLSGQETQYF. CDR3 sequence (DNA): TGTGCCACCAGTGATCGGCAGGGGTTATCGGGCCAAGAGACCCAGTACTTC.

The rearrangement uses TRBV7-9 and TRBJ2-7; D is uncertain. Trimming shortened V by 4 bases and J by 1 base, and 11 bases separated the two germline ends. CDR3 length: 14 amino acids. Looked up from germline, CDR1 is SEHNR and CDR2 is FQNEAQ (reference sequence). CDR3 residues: CASSYRVQSYEQYF. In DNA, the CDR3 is TGTGCCAGCAGCTATAGGGTACAGTCCTACGAGCAGTACTTC.

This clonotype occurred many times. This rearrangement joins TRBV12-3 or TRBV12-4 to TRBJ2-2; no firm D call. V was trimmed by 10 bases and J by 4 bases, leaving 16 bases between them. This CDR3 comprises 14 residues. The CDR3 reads CATDARLSTGELFF. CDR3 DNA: TGTGCCACCGACGCCAGGTTATCCACCGGGGAGCTGTTTTTT.

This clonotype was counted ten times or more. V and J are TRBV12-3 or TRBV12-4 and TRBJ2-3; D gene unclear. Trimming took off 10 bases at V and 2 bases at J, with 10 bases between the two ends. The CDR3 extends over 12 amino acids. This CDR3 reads CATLGLTDTQYF. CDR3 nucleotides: TGTGCCACGCTAGGCCTCACAGATACGCAGTATTTT.